This T cell receptor beta chain was sequenced during a study of blood T cells in healthy people across ages. V lost 6 bases, J lost 8 bases, and 14 bases lay in between. Germline loops: CDR1 SQVTM, CDR2 ANQGSEA. The CDR3 spans 12 residues. Note on this clonotype: As yet, its antigen is unknown.

The authors ran a second PCR of about 6 to 12 cycles using a sample-barcoded 5' primer and a J-beta primer mix. TCRdb recomputed calls from the 5' RACE reads with MiXCR, one row per CDR3 protein. Here the sample spans 790,000 or so distinct CDR3 sequences, roughly 50% being singletons. Points from the study as a whole: From one million sequenced T cells, diversity estimates were lower bounds. Measured against age, TCR beta diversity per million T cells decreased in a roughly linear manner.

The chain carries TRBV29-1 and TRBJ2-1; D is perhaps TRBD1 (5 bases). This TCR derives from a man between 35 and 55 years old in good health. The source material was blood. The CDR3 loop reads CSVPHWGDEQFF. For the CDR3, the DNA is TGCAGCGTCCCCCACTGGGGCGATGAGCAGTTCTTC.